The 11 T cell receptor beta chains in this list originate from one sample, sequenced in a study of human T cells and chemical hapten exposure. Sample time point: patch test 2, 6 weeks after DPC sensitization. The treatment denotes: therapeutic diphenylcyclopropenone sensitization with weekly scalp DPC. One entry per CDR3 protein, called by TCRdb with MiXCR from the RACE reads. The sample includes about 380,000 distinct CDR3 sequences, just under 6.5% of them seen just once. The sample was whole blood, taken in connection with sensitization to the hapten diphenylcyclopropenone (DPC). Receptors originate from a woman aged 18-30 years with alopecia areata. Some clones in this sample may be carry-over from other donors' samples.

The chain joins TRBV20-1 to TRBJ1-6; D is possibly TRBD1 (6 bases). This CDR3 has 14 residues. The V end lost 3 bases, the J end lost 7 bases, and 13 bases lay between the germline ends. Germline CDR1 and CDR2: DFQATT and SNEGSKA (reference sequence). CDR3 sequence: CSARNSGGNSPLHF. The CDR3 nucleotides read TGCAGTGCTAGGAACAGTGGGGGCAATTCACCCCTCCACTTT.

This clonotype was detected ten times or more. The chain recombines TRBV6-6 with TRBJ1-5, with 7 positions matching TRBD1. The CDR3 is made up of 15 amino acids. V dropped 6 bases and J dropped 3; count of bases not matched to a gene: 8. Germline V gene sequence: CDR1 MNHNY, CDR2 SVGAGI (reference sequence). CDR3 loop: CASSPGTEFNQPQHF. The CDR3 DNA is TGTGCCAGCAGCCCCGGGACAGAGTTCAATCAGCCCCAGCATTTT.

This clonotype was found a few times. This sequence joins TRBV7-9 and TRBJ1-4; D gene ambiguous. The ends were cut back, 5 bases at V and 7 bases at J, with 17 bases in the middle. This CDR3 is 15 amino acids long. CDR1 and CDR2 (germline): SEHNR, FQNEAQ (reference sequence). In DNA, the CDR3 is TGTGCCAGCAGCCCCAAAACACGGGGTGGTGAAAAACTGTTTTTT. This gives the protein CASSPKTRGGEKLFF.

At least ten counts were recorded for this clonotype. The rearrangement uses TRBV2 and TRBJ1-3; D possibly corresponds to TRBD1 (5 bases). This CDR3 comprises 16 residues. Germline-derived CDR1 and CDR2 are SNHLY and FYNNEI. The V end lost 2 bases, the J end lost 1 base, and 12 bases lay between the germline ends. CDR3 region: CASSEPGSRSGNTIYF. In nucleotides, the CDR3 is TGTGCCAGCAGTGAACCAGGGAGCCGGTCTGGAAACACCATATATTTT.

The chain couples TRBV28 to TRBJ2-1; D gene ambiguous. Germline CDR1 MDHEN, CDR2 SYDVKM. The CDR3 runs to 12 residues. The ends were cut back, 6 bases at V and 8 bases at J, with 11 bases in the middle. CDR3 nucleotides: TGTGCCAGCAGAGTTAAGGGCCATGAGCAGTTCTTC. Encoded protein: CASRVKGHEQFF.

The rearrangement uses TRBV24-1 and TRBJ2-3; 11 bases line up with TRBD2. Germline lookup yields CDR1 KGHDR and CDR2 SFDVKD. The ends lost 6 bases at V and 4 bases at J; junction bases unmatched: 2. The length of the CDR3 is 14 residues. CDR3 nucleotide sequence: TGTGCCACCAGTCCTAGCGGGGGGCCAGATACGCAGTATTTT. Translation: CATSPSGGPDTQYF.

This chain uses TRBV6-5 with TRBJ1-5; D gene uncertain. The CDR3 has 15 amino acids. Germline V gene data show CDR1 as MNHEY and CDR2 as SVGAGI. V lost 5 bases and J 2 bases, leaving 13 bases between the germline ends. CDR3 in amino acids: CASSPLSGRNQPQHF. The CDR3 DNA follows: TGTGCCAGCAGTCCCCTAAGCGGACGCAATCAGCCCCAGCATTTT.

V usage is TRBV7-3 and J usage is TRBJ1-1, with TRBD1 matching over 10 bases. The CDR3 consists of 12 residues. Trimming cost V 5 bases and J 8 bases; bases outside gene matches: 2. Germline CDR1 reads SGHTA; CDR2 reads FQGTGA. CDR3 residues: CASSATGGEAFF. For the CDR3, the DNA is TGTGCCAGCAGCGCGACAGGGGGCGAAGCTTTCTTT.

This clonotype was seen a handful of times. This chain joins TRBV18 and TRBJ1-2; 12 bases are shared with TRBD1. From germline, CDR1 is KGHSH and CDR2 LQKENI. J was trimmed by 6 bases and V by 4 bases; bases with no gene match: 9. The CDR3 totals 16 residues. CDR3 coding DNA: TGTGCCAGCTCACACGTACCGGGACAGGGGGCGGATGGCTACACCTTC. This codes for CASSHVPGQGADGYTF.

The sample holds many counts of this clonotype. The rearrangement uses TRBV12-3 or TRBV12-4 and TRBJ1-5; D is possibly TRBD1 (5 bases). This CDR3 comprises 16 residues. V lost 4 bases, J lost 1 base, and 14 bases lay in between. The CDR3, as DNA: TGTGCCAGCAGTTCCACCCTGGGGGACAGCAATCAGCCCCAGCATTTT. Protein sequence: CASSSTLGDSNQPQHF.

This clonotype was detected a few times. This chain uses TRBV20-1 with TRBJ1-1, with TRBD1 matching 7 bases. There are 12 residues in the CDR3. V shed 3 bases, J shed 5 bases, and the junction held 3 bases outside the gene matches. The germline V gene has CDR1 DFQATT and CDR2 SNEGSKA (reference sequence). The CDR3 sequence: CSAREGATEAFF. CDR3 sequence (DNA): TGCAGTGCTAGGGAGGGGGCAACTGAAGCTTTCTTT.